This entry lists 13 T cell receptor beta chains sequenced from one sample in a study of blood T cell repertoires in COVID-19. Profiling relied on immunoSEQ multiplex PCR, and the TCRdb table lists in-frame clones only, not all of them. Altogether about 100,000 clones are present, about four fifths being singletons, with the ten largest covering approximately 4.5%. Source material: peripheral blood. The receptors originated from a man in his 70s with acute or convalescent COVID-19.

V gene TRBV5-4 combines with J gene TRBJ1-5; 7 bases map to TRBD1. Germline CDR1 and CDR2: SGHNT and YYREEE (reference sequence). The V segment lost 4 bases and the J segment 5 bases; nucleotides outside the gene matches: 9. This CDR3 has 15 amino acids. CDR3 in DNA: TGTGCCAGCAGCCCGAGGGGGACAGAGGATCAGCCCCAGCATTTT. Translating gives CASSPRGTEDQPQHF.

J is TRBJ2-7 and V is TRBV9, with D perhaps matching TRBD1 (5 bases). This CDR3 is built from 13 residues. Trimming left V 0 bases short and J 5 bases short, with 9 bases between. Germline assignment: CDR1 SGDLS and CDR2 YYNGEE. The DNA for the CDR3 is TGTGCCAGCAGCGTAGCTCCCAGGGACGAGCAGTACTTC. Translation: CASSVAPRDEQYF.

This sequence joins TRBV5-5 and TRBJ1-1; no definite D call. The ends were cut back, 2 bases at V and 1 base at J, with 18 bases in the middle. Germline CDR1 SGHKS, CDR2 YYEKEE (reference sequence). The CDR3 runs to 17 residues. CDR3 nucleotide sequence: TGTGCCAGCAGCTTTATTATCGATCGAGGAGGGAACACTGAAGCTTTCTTT. Its protein is CASSFIIDRGGNTEAFF.

The CDR3 here is CASSLRTGGNSPLHF. The CDR3 DNA follows: TGTGCCAGCAGCTTAAGGACAGGGGGGAATTCACCCCTCCACTTT. The V call is TRBV11-2, the J call TRBJ1-6; 10 bases are a match to TRBD1. The length of the CDR3 is 15 residues. Germline V gene data show CDR1 as SGHAT and CDR2 as FQNNGV. Trimming cost V 2 bases and J 7 bases; bases outside gene matches: 2.

The chain is built from TRBV12-5 and TRBJ2-1; 9 positions agree with TRBD2. With 5 bases clipped from V and 8 bases from J, the junction kept 7 bases outside the gene matches. CDR1 LGHNT and CDR2 FRNRAP come from the germline V gene. The CDR3 runs 14 residues. CDR3: CASGPAGGAYEQFF. Here the CDR3 DNA reads TGTGCTAGTGGTCCGGCGGGGGGGGCTTATGAGCAGTTCTTC.

The chain employs TRBV28 and TRBJ1-2; 10 nucleotides align to TRBD1. The CDR3 is 12 residues long. The J segment lost 6 bases and the V segment lost 6 bases, leaving 1 base of the junction unmatched. Germline V gives CDR1 MDHEN, CDR2 SYDVKM. The CDR3 region has the DNA TGTGCCAGCAGCGGGACAGGGGATGGCTACACCTTC. Protein: CASSGTGDGYTF.

The chain joins TRBV19 to TRBJ1-4; D is perhaps TRBD1 (6 bases). Germline CDR1 is LNHDA and CDR2 is SQIVND (reference sequence). This CDR3 is 15 amino acids long. V lost 5 bases and J lost 3, with 13 bases in between. As DNA, the CDR3 is TGTGCCAGTAGTGCCCGGGACACTCCTAATGAAAAACTGTTTTTT. Translation: CASSARDTPNEKLFF.

The chain combines TRBV6-5 with TRBJ1-5; no reliable D call. Germline CDR1 and CDR2: MNHEY and SVGAGI. This CDR3 is 15 amino acids long. The V end lost 2 bases, the J end lost 0 bases, and 8 bases lay between the germline ends. CDR3 DNA: TGTGCCAGCAGTTACCGAGGAGATAGCAATCAGCCCCAGCATTTT. Protein product: CASSYRGDSNQPQHF.

The chain has TRBV27 and TRBJ2-1; a weak D match, TRBD2 (5 bases). Trimming took off 3 bases at V and 5 bases at J, with 11 bases between the two ends. This CDR3 is 14 amino acids long. The germline V gene has CDR1 MNHEY and CDR2 SMNVEV (reference sequence). CDR3 DNA sequence: TGTGCCAGCAGTTTCAGACTAACCCACAATGAGCAGTTCTTC. Translation gives CASSFRLTHNEQFF.

The genes are TRBV6-5 and TRBJ1-5; TRBD1 matches 8 bases. The CDR3 covers 12 residues. Germline CDR1 reads MNHEY; CDR2 reads SVGAGI. Trimming cost V 8 bases and J 9 bases; bases outside gene matches: 6. CDR3 protein: CASFEGTGPQHF. The CDR3 DNA sequence: TGTGCCAGCTTCGAAGGGACAGGGCCCCAGCATTTT.

This sequence joins TRBV11-2 and TRBJ1-3, with D unresolved. CDR3 size: 15 residues. V was shortened by 2 bases and J by 0 bases, with 8 bases between the two germline ends. Per the germline V gene, CDR1 is SGHAT and CDR2 is FQNNGV. CDR3 residues: CASSLREISGNTIYF. CDR3 nucleotides: TGTGCCAGCAGCTTAAGGGAGATCTCTGGAAACACCATATATTTT.

The genes are TRBV9 and TRBJ1-3; D is perhaps TRBD1 (6 bases). Germline-derived CDR1 and CDR2 are SGDLS and YYNGEE. V dropped 0 bases and J dropped 3 bases, with 13 bases sitting between them. The CDR3 has 16 amino acids. The CDR3 DNA reads as TGTGCCAGCAGCGTAGCTACAGGGTCAATTGGAAACACCATATATTTT. It is translated as CASSVATGSIGNTIYF. The full variable domain, in which reference TRBV9 and TRBJ1-3 provide the parts outside the CDR3, is DSGVTQTPKHLITATGQRVTLRCSPRSGDLSVYWYQQSLDQGLQFLIQYYNGEERAKGNILERFSAQQFPDLHSELNLSSLELGDSALYFCASSVATGSIGNTIYFGEGSWLTVV.

This clone was seen only once. V and J are TRBV7-6 and TRBJ2-2; TRBD2 matches 14 bases. Germline CDR1 and CDR2: SGHVS and FNYEAQ. The CDR3 loop spans 17 amino acids. With 3 bases clipped from V and 4 bases from J, the junction kept 4 bases outside the gene matches. As DNA, the CDR3 is TGTGCCAGCAGCTTTAAGGGGACTAGCGGGGGCACCGGGGAGCTGTTTTTT. It encodes CASSFKGTSGGTGELFF.